This T cell receptor (beta chain) was captured in a study of CD8 T cells in Susac syndrome. The CDR3 has 16 residues. The V end was cut by 1 base, the J end by 7 bases, with 19 bases between. CDR1 is SGHDN, CDR2 FVKESK, per germline. The RNA input was about 0.45 to 1 ug, and it was reverse transcribed with random hexamers. TCRdb used MiXCR to reprocess the immunoSEQ multiplex PCR reads, holding one entry per CDR3 protein. In the table there are about 210,000 distinct CDR3 sequences, about 94% of which are singletons. This chain connects TRBV14 to TRBJ1-2; maybe TRBD1 (5 bases). The sample comprised CD4+ T cells from PBMCs. This clonotype was obtained from a human donor with Susac syndrome. DNA for the CDR3: TGTGCCAGCAGCCAAGCTAGCCAGGGATTGATGAGTGGCTACACCTTC. This translates into CASSQASQGLMSGYTF. The full variable domain, in which reference TRBV14 and TRBJ1-2 provide the parts outside the CDR3, is EAGVTQFPSHSVIEKGQTVTLRCDPISGHDNLYWYRRVMGKEIKFLLHFVKESKQDESGMPNNRFLAERTGGTYSTLKVQPAELEDSGVYFCASSQASQGLMSGYTFGSGTRLTVV.